These T cell receptor beta chains were read from a single sample in a study of CD8 T cells in Susac syndrome. TCRdb processed the immunoSEQ multiplex PCR reads anew with MiXCR; each CDR3 protein has one entry. The sample includes about 120,000 distinct CDR3 sequences, about nine tenths seen only once; the top ten take roughly 0.12%. Sample: CD8+ T cells from PBMCs. The receptors derive from a human donor in good health. Both conserved end residues are trimmed from each CDR3. The size entry is marked missing in some rows and otherwise reads once, few, many or a size class.

clone size,J gene,V gene,CDR3 protein
NA,TRBJ1-4,TRBV27,ASSTRRDWNEKLF
NA,TRBJ1-1,TRBV28,ASQGVNTEAF
NA,TRBJ2-1,TRBV4-3,ASSQAEAGFAEQF
NA,TRBJ1-1,TRBV30,AWSGPRQGQNTEAF
once,TRBJ1-5,TRBV10-3,ATRGEGSNQPQH
NA,TRBJ2-3,TRBV28,ASSSSGAGAADTQY
NA,TRBJ2-7,TRBV10-3,AISDDGGRDEQY
once,TRBJ1-2,TRBV20-1,SARAPTTGGVYGYT
NA,TRBJ1-5,TRBV6-1,ASTRKGGESNQPQH
NA,TRBJ2-3,TRBV19,ASGLAGMDTDTQY
NA,TRBJ2-7,TRBV11-3,ASSLTSSDSYEQY
NA,TRBJ2-1,TRBV20-1,SAAPDRGFGEQF
NA,TRBJ1-2,TRBV12-3/TRBV12-4,ASSESWRDGYT
NA,TRBJ2-1,TRBV9,ASSVAGEGTSGRVVDEQF
NA,TRBJ1-5,TRBV19,ASSSSLFSNQPQH
few,TRBJ1-2,TRBV29-1,SVDASSVVYSGYT
NA,TRBJ2-7,TRBV30,AWSPRGGLAYEQY
NA,TRBJ1-2,TRBV19,ASSPRGISRHDYGYT
NA,TRBJ2-7,TRBV7-9,ASSSHGAVYEQY
NA,TRBJ1-5,TRBV4-3,ASSQDQRLDRVTHSPQH
NA,TRBJ2-5,TRBV20-1,SGPGEGQETQY
NA,TRBJ1-1,TRBV5-1,ASSPGQGMGRRNTEAF
NA,TRBJ1-6,TRBV20-1,SAREVDVPNSPLH
NA,TRBJ2-6,TRBV20-1,SAGGTGANVLT
NA,TRBJ2-7,TRBV20-1,SATKTSLGYEQY
NA,TRBJ1-1,TRBV9,ASSAEYSGPNTEAF
NA,TRBJ2-2,TRBV5-1,ASSLPLLNTGELF
NA,TRBJ1-5,TRBV12-3/TRBV12-4,ASSQQGGNQPQH
NA,TRBJ2-2,TRBV6-5,ASSYAGQPGELF
NA,TRBJ2-5,TRBV19,ASSIGGPGETQY